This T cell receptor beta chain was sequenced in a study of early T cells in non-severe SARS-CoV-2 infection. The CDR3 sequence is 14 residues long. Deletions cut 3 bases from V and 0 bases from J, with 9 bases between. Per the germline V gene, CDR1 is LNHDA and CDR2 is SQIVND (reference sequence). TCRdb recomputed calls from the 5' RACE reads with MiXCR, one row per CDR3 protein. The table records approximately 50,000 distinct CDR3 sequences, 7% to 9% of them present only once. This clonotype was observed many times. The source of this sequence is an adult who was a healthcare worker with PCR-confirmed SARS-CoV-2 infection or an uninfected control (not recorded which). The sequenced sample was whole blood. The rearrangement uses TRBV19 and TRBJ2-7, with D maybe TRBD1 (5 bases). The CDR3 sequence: CASSIGQASYEQYF. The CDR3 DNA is TGTGCCAGTAGTATCGGACAAGCCTCCTACGAGCAGTACTTC.